This TCR beta chain was sequenced during a study of blood T cell repertoires in COVID-19. Study-wide background: The cDNA or gDNA used as material had been derived from T cells, B-cell-depleted T cells, or PBMCs.

Germline V gives CDR1 LGHNT, CDR2 FRNRAP. This CDR3 comprises 13 residues. V was cut by 1 base and J by 7 bases, with 10 bases left in between. Each participant's cohort was designated according to participant-reported clinical history. Resolution of symptoms, clearance, or two negative PCRs was present in recovered Cohort 3 donors. Per the authors' pipeline: Amplification of reference gene primers was used by the study to estimate nucleated cell counts. Measured with immunoSEQ multiplex PCR; TCRdb has only the in-frame clones, and not every one. Clonal size and the V and J genes are those of that table, whereas D and trimming came from the DNA. The sample includes roughly 360,000 clones, around four fifths of them seen just once.

Sequenced sample: PBMCs or T cells enriched from blood (not recorded which). The gene calls are TRBV12-5 and TRBJ1-1; D not resolved. The receptor's source is a woman aged 45-65 years who had recovered from COVID-19. The CDR3 sequence: CASGLGQTNEAFF. As DNA, the CDR3 is TGTGCTAGTGGTTTGGGCCAGACTAATGAAGCTTTCTTT.